Listed below are T cell receptor beta chains from one sample, sequenced in a study of blood T cells in healthy people across ages. TCRdb used MiXCR to reprocess the 5' RACE reads, holding one entry per CDR3 protein. The sample lists hundreds of thousands of distinct CDR3 sequences; over 40% were seen once. The sequenced sample was blood. The receptors shown here come from a woman of 80 years or more in good health. Each CDR3 is given with its conserved first and last residue. The order of the fields is D gene, J gene, clone size, V gene, CDR3 protein, CDR3 DNA. D genes are given only for firm matches. The size of a clone is reported for some rows only, either as once, few or many, or as a class for expanded clones.

.,TRBJ2-5,.,TRBV6-6,CASSYETDYPQYF,TGTGCCAGCAGTTATGAGACGGATTATCCCCAGTACTTC
.,TRBJ1-1,.,TRBV12-3/TRBV12-4,CASRAGRNTEAFF,TGTGCCAGCAGAGCCGGCAGAAACACCGAAGCTTTCTTT
.,TRBJ2-4,many,TRBV12-3/TRBV12-4,CASSLAGPRYF,TGTGCCAGCAGTTTAGCCGGGCCAAGGTACTTC
.,TRBJ2-3,.,TRBV9,CASSAQGWGEDTQYF,TGTGCCAGCAGCGCTCAGGGCTGGGGGGAGGATACGCAGTATTTT
.,TRBJ2-1,few,TRBV20-1,CSASPLSRREQFF,TGCAGTGCTAGCCCGCTATCTAGACGTGAGCAGTTCTTC
TRBD1,TRBJ1-2,few,TRBV7-8,CASSRSEGTGGFTF,TGTGCCAGCAGCAGGAGTGAGGGGACAGGGGGATTCACCTTC
.,TRBJ2-1,many,TRBV7-3,CASSLILTSYNEQFF,TGTGCCAGCAGCTTAATCCTGACCTCCTACAATGAGCAGTTCTTC
.,TRBJ2-3,many,TRBV20-1,CSLDTSTDTQYF,TGCAGCTTGGATACCTCCACAGATACGCAGTATTTT
TRBD2,TRBJ2-7,.,TRBV29-1,CSVGKTSGSYEQYF,TGCAGCGTTGGGAAGACTAGCGGGAGTTACGAGCAGTACTTC
.,TRBJ1-2,many,TRBV28,CASSLDYGYTF,TGTGCCAGCAGTTTAGACTATGGCTACACCTTC
TRBD1,TRBJ1-1,many,TRBV6-1,CASSPRVPGQAAYTEAFF,TGTGCCAGCAGCCCCCGGGTCCCGGGACAGGCCGCGTATACTGAAGCTTTCTTT
.,TRBJ2-3,.,TRBV25-1,CASSDLPTGGQPSGPDTQYF,TGTGCCAGCAGTGACCTGCCCACGGGGGGACAACCTTCTGGGCCAGATACGCAGTATTTT
.,TRBJ2-1,.,TRBV20-1,CSAKWGAGTDNEQFF,TGCAGTGCAAAGTGGGGCGCGGGAACAGACAATGAGCAGTTCTTC
TRBD1,TRBJ2-7,.,TRBV11-1,CASSARDRAYEQYF,TGTGCCAGCAGCGCCCGGGACAGGGCTTACGAGCAGTACTTC
TRBD1,TRBJ2-1,.,TRBV6-5,CASSRQGLSSYNEQFF,TGTGCCAGCAGTCGACAGGGATTAAGCTCCTACAATGAGCAGTTCTTC
TRBD1,TRBJ2-3,.,TRBV7-3,CASSSLPGQGLTRTDTQYF,TGTGCCAGCAGCTCCCTCCCGGGACAGGGATTAACCCGCACAGATACGCAGTATTTT
TRBD2,TRBJ2-3,.,TRBV20-1,CSARDRGLAGVRTDTQYF,TGCAGTGCTAGAGATCGGGGACTAGCGGGAGTCAGAACAGATACGCAGTATTTT
TRBD2,TRBJ2-7,.,TRBV3-1,CASSQFLAGLRNEQYF,TGTGCCAGCAGCCAGTTCTTAGCGGGACTACGCAATGAGCAGTACTTC
.,TRBJ2-7,.,TRBV25-1,CASEGTQFYEQYF,TGTGCCAGCGAAGGGACACAATTCTACGAGCAGTACTTC
.,TRBJ2-3,many,TRBV10-1,CASSASANTQYF,TGCGCCAGCAGTGCGAGTGCAAATACGCAGTATTTT
.,TRBJ2-2,few,TRBV12-3/TRBV12-4,CAGGENTGELFF,TGTGCCGGTGGGGAGAACACCGGGGAGCTGTTTTTT
.,TRBJ2-3,.,TRBV20-1,CSANVDTQYF,TGCAGTGCAAACGTAGATACGCAGTATTTT
TRBD1,TRBJ1-6,.,TRBV9,CASSVGDRGNSPLHF,TGTGCCAGCAGCGTAGGTGACAGGGGTAATTCACCCCTCCACTTT
TRBD1,TRBJ1-1,.,TRBV20-1,CSASRDSATEAFF,TGCAGTGCTTCTCGGGACAGCGCCACTGAAGCTTTCTTT
.,TRBJ2-3,many,TRBV19,CASVSFTDTQYF,TGTGCCAGTGTCAGCTTCACAGATACGCAGTATTTT
TRBD2,TRBJ2-5,.,TRBV7-2,CASSLATSLMETQYF,TGTGCCAGCAGCTTAGCGACTAGCCTTATGGAGACCCAGTACTTC
TRBD1,TRBJ1-6,.,TRBV27,CASGTVRLNSPLHF,TGTGCCAGTGGGACAGTGAGACTTAATTCACCCCTCCACTTT
TRBD1,TRBJ1-5,.,TRBV2,CASSNRGGGNQPQHF,TGTGCCAGCAGTAACAGGGGCGGTGGCAATCAGCCCCAGCATTTT
TRBD2,TRBJ2-1,many,TRBV5-1,CASSLAGTSGRGEQFF,TGCGCCAGCAGCTTGGCCGGGACTAGCGGGAGGGGTGAGCAGTTCTTC
TRBD1,TRBJ2-7,.,TRBV20-1,CSAREQGTYEQYF,TGCAGTGCTAGAGAACAGGGGACCTACGAGCAGTACTTC
.,TRBJ2-5,few,TRBV7-8,CASSATVQETQYF,TGTGCCAGCAGCGCGACAGTTCAAGAGACCCAGTACTTC
.,TRBJ1-3,many,TRBV6-5,CASSYSNGNSGNTIYF,TGTGCCAGCAGTTACTCGAATGGGAACTCTGGAAACACCATATATTTT
.,TRBJ2-3,many,TRBV7-3,CASSFRLRADTQYF,TGTGCCAGCAGCTTTAGGCTCCGGGCAGATACGCAGTATTTT
.,TRBJ2-7,many,TRBV11-2,CASSPLNEQYF,TGTGCCAGCAGTCCTTTAAACGAGCAGTACTTC
.,TRBJ1-1,many,TRBV6-5,CASINPIPQARAFF,TGTGCCAGCATTAACCCCATTCCCCAGGCAAGGGCTTTCTTT